The clone carrying this TCR beta chain was seen only a few times. The antigen is undetermined. Then a second PCR, running about 7 to 11 cycles, was carried out with a sample-barcoded 5' primer and a J-beta primer mix. Each cDNA molecule was tagged by a template-switch adaptor that had 12 random nucleotides. Individual samples furnished no less than 3 million CDR3-containing paired-end reads apiece. MiXCR, run by TCRdb on the 5' RACE reads, gives a single entry per CDR3 protein. The table has 660,000 or so distinct CDR3 sequences, roughly 58% seen once. This sample was taken from a study of blood T cells in healthy people across ages. Study findings and constraints: Diversity estimates from one million T cells were considered underestimates.

Between the trimmed V and J ends, which lost 5 bases and 0 bases, there was a span of 8 bases. Germline CDR1 SGHTA, CDR2 FQGNSA. The CDR3 has 14 amino acids. This receptor was taken from a man aged 55 to 69 in good health. The sequencing sample was made of blood. The V gene is TRBV7-2, the J gene TRBJ2-4; no clear D. For the CDR3, the DNA is TGTGCCAGCAGCCGTCGACTAGCCAAAAACATTCAGTACTTC. As protein: CASSRRLAKNIQYF.